These 14 T cell receptor beta chains came from one sample sequenced in a study of molecular identifiers for immune sequencing clone quantification. MiXCR, run by TCRdb on the PCR reads, gives a single entry per CDR3 protein. The sample comprises hundreds of thousands of distinct CDR3 sequences, about 25% of which are singletons, and approximately 0.75% rests with the top ten. The sequenced sample was naive CD8+ T cells from blood, with Jurkat cell RNA spiked in. As for subset: FACS-sorted CD8+CD4-CCR7+CD45RA+ naive T cells. The receptors derive from a human donor in good health. Some libraries in this study had Jurkat cell RNA spiked in.

This clonotype has a count of ten or more. The V and J genes are TRBV5-1 and TRBJ2-3, with 7 bases fitting TRBD1. The CDR3 is made up of 17 amino acids. The germline CDR1 and CDR2 sequences are SGHRS and YFSETQ. V was pared by 0 bases and J by 2 bases, with 9 bases of the junction left unmatched. Here the CDR3 reads CASSLGRGQSSTDTQYF. The DNA for the CDR3 is TGCGCCAGCAGCTTGGGCAGGGGACAGTCCTCCACAGATACGCAGTATTTT.

This clonotype was counted ten times or more. The CDR3 bases are TGTGCCAGCACCCACCTGCACACCGGGGAGCTGTTTTTT. Translated, it gives CASTHLHTGELFF. The chain recombines TRBV7-9 with TRBJ2-2; D remains unclear. Trimming pared 7 bases from V and 3 bases from J, leaving 9 bases between. The germline gives CDR1 SEHNR, CDR2 FQNEAQ (reference sequence). The length of the CDR3 is 13 residues.

This clonotype was seen ten or more times. This chain uses TRBV30 with TRBJ1-1; 7 bases fit TRBD1. The CDR3 is 15 residues long. Germline V gives CDR1 GTSNPN, CDR2 SVGIG (reference sequence). The V and J ends lost 4 bases and 5 bases, in that order; junction bases with no gene match: 13. The DNA of the CDR3 is TGTGCCTGGACTGGCGGGGGCAGGGGGTGGACTGAAGCTTTCTTT. Translated: CAWTGGGRGWTEAFF.

This chain joins TRBV12-3 or TRBV12-4 and TRBJ2-3; TRBD2 aligns across 8 bases. The J segment lost 5 bases and the V segment lost 3 bases, leaving 7 bases of the junction unmatched. The length of the CDR3 is 15 residues. The CDR3 is CASSFLAGRRDTQYF. As DNA, the CDR3 is TGTGCCAGCAGTTTTTTAGCGGGGAGGCGAGATACGCAGTATTTT.

This clonotype was counted ten times or more. The rearrangement links TRBV6-2 or TRBV6-3 to TRBJ2-1, with D perhaps TRBD2 (6 bases). The CDR3 sequence is 13 residues long. Trimming shortened V by 10 bases and J by 3 bases, and 13 bases separated the two germline ends. CDR1 and CDR2 (germline): MNHEY, SVGEGT. This chain's CDR3 is CATNPTSYNEQFF. CDR3 nucleotide sequence: TGTGCCACCAACCCGACTAGCTACAATGAGCAGTTCTTC.

This clonotype showed up many times. The J gene is TRBJ2-7, the V gene TRBV6-2 or TRBV6-3; possible D gene TRBD1, 6 bases. V gave up 6 bases and J gave up 7 bases, with 16 bases separating them. Germline assignment: CDR1 MNHEY and CDR2 SVGEGT. There are 13 residues in the CDR3. The DNA for the CDR3 is TGTGCCAGCAGACCCAATTCAGGGGTTGAGCAGTACTTC. This translates into CASRPNSGVEQYF.

This clonotype was recorded many times. The chain combines TRBV29-1 with TRBJ1-1; D is undetermined. CDR1 and CDR2 (germline): SQVTM, ANQGSEA. V was clipped by 0 bases and J by 7 bases, with 15 bases between them. The CDR3 length is 14 residues. CDR3 amino acids: CSVEEWEPEGEAFF. CDR3 DNA sequence: TGCAGCGTTGAAGAATGGGAACCCGAGGGTGAAGCTTTCTTT.

The chain combines TRBV7-9 with TRBJ2-5; D unclear. The CDR3 spans 13 residues. Looked up from germline, CDR1 is SEHNR and CDR2 is FQNEAQ (reference sequence). Trimming stripped 5 bases from V and 5 bases from J, with 12 bases between. CDR3: CASSPMRQETQYF. The CDR3 coding sequence is TGTGCCAGCAGCCCGATGCGCCAGGAGACCCAGTACTTC. The variable domain in full, completed from reference TRBV7-9 and TRBJ2-5, reads DTGVSQNPRHKITKRGQNVTFRCDPISEHNRLYWYRQTLGQGPEFLTYFQNEAQLEKSRLLSDRFSAERPKGSFSTLEIQRTEQGDSAMYLCASSPMRQETQYFGPGTRLLVL.

The J gene is TRBJ2-1, the V gene TRBV12-3 or TRBV12-4; D is possibly TRBD2 (5 bases). Trimming shortened V by 5 bases and J by 2 bases, and 13 bases separated the two germline ends. CDR3 length: 15 amino acids. CDR3 loop: CASSVRTVTYNEQFF. CDR3 in DNA: TGTGCCAGCAGTGTCCGGACTGTAACCTACAATGAGCAGTTCTTC.

This chain joins TRBV2 and TRBJ2-7; possible D gene TRBD1, 6 bases. V lost 8 bases to trimming and J lost 5 bases, with 19 bases between them. The CDR3 is 14 amino acids. Germline values: CDR1 SNHLY, CDR2 FYNNEI. CDR3 DNA sequence: TGTGCCAGCCGTCAAACGGGGCAGGGGAACGAGCAGTACTTC. It codes for CASRQTGQGNEQYF.

The V and J genes are TRBV28 and TRBJ1-5, with unresolved D. Germline V gene data show CDR1 as MDHEN and CDR2 as SYDVKM. This CDR3 comprises 17 residues. Trimming pared 1 base from V and 3 bases from J, leaving 16 bases between. The CDR3 here is CASSLSGISSFNQPQHF. DNA for the CDR3: TGTGCCAGCAGTTTATCGGGGATCAGCTCTTTCAATCAGCCCCAGCATTTT. Complete variable domain (other parts from reference TRBV28 and TRBJ1-5): DVKVTQSSRYLVKRTGEKVFLECVQDMDHENMFWYRQDPGLGLRLIYFSYDVKMKEKGDIPEGYSVSREKKERFSLILESASTNQTSMYLCASSLSGISSFNQPQHFGDGTRLSIL.

This clonotype appeared many times. The V and J genes are TRBV30 and TRBJ2-3, with 10 nucleotides matching TRBD2. Germline CDR1 and CDR2: GTSNPN and SVGIG (reference sequence). The CDR3 runs to 14 residues. V lost 1 base and J lost 3; bases outside the gene matches: 1. The chain's CDR3 is CAWSGAGGTDTQYF. CDR3 in DNA: TGTGCCTGGAGTGGAGCGGGAGGGACAGATACGCAGTATTTT.

This clonotype has a single count. The rearrangement links TRBV7-9 to TRBJ1-6; D is uncertain. The germline V and J ends were trimmed by 1 base and 14 bases, with 15 bases remaining between them. The CDR3 sequence is 14 residues long. CDR1 SEHNR and CDR2 FQNEAQ come from the germline V gene (reference sequence). For the CDR3, the DNA is TGTGCCAGCAGCTTAGTGGAGAATAGTTCTACCCTCCACTTT. Encoded protein: CASSLVENSSTLHF.

This clonotype has a handful of counts. The chain carries TRBV19 and TRBJ1-4; TRBD1 matches 9 bases. Trimming at V came to 6 bases and at J to 8 bases, leaving 7 bases not matched to a gene. The germline V gene has CDR1 LNHDA and CDR2 SQIVND (reference sequence). The CDR3 consists of 14 residues. CDR3: CASSIGQGREKLFF. As DNA, the CDR3 is TGTGCCAGTAGCATCGGACAGGGGCGCGAAAAACTGTTTTTT.